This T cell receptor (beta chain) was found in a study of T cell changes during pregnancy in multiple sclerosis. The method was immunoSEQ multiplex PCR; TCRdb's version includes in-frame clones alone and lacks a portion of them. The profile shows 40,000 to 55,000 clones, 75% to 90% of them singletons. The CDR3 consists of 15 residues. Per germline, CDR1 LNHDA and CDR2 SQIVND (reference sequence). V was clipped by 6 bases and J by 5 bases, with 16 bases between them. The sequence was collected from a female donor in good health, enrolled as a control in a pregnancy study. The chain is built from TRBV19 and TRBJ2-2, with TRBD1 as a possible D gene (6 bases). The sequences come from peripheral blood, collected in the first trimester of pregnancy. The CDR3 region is CASRRTAYVTGELFF. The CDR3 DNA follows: TGTGCCAGTAGGCGGACAGCCTATGTTACCGGGGAGCTGTTTTTT.